These 18 T cell receptor beta chains originate from one sample sequenced in a study of T cells in Graves' hyperthyroidism and ophthalmopathy. Researchers amplified the TCR beta CDR3 regions from RNA transcripts. HTBI primers drove first-round RT-PCR of the TCR CDR3. Via MiXCR, TCRdb re-called the multiplex PCR reads, giving one row per CDR3 protein. Of fewer than 500,000 distinct CDR3 sequences in the sample, roughly 15% were seen once. The sample consisted of blood. These TCRs come from a man aged 18 to 29 with Graves' ophthalmopathy.

There are many counts of this clonotype. This chain uses TRBV12-3 or TRBV12-4 with TRBJ1-2; the match to TRBD1 covers 9 bases. The CDR3 has 13 amino acids. Losses at the gene ends were 6 bases for V and 7 bases for J; bases not matched to a gene: 6. The CDR3 nucleotides are TGTGCCAGCAGCCTGGGACAGGGTCTTGGCTACACCTTC. Its protein product is CASSLGQGLGYTF.

This clonotype has only a few counts. This chain's CDR3 is CASSEGQGDQPQHF. The DNA of the CDR3 is TGCGCCAGCAGTGAAGGACAGGGGGATCAGCCCCAGCATTTT. The chain joins TRBV10-1 to TRBJ1-5; 10 bases line up with TRBD1. Per the germline V gene, CDR1 is WNHNN and CDR2 is SYGVQD (reference sequence). The J segment lost 5 bases and the V segment lost 3 bases, leaving 1 base of the junction unmatched. The CDR3 is 14 residues long.

At least ten counts were recorded for this clonotype. The V call is TRBV11-2, the J call TRBJ2-1; 7 bases are a match to TRBD2. V trimming: 5 bases; J trimming: 8 bases; junction bases outside the gene matches: 12. The CDR3 contains 15 residues. Germline loops: CDR1 SGHAT, CDR2 FQNNGV. The CDR3 coding sequence is TGTGCCAGCAGCGCCACTCCGACTAGCTGGGATGAGCAGTTCTTC. It yields the protein CASSATPTSWDEQFF.

This clonotype was recorded at least ten times. J is TRBJ2-1 and V is TRBV7-9; 7 nucleotides match TRBD2. With V trimmed by 5 bases and J by 7 bases, 11 bases remained unmatched. There are 15 residues in the CDR3. CDR1 and CDR2 from the germline V gene are SEHNR and FQNEAQ (reference sequence). In nucleotides, the CDR3 is TGTGCCAGCAGCCCCCCGACCGGGGGAGGGAATGAGCAGTTCTTC. Its protein is CASSPPTGGGNEQFF. Variable domain in full (rest from reference TRBV7-9 and TRBJ2-1): DTGVSQNPRHKITKRGQNVTFRCDPISEHNRLYWYRQTLGQGPEFLTYFQNEAQLEKSRLLSDRFSAERPKGSFSTLEIQRTEQGDSAMYLCASSPPTGGGNEQFFGPGTRLTVL.

At least ten counts were recorded for this clonotype. The chain couples TRBV7-9 to TRBJ1-2; D gene ambiguous. CDR1 is SEHNR and CDR2 is FQNEAQ in the germline V gene (reference sequence). This CDR3 has 14 residues. The V end was cut by 7 bases, the J end by 0 bases, with 12 bases between. The CDR3 nucleotides read TGTGCCAGCATCCTACACGGATCTAACTATGGCTACACCTTC. Encoded protein: CASILHGSNYGYTF.

This clonotype has a count of ten or more. The rearrangement joins TRBV6-2 or TRBV6-3 to TRBJ1-5, with a tentative D call TRBD1 (5 bases). V shed 2 bases and J shed 5 bases, with 25 bases lying between them. Germline V gene lookup returns CDR1 MNHEY and CDR2 SVGEGT. The CDR3 contains 19 residues. The CDR3 DNA is TGTGCCAGCAGTTACCCCCCCGCGGACATTTACACGACGGATCAGCCCCAGCATTTT. This codes for CASSYPPADIYTTDQPQHF.

There are many counts of this clonotype. The genes are TRBV24-1 and TRBJ2-3, with TRBD1 identical over 10 bases. After removal of 12 bases from V and 4 bases from J, the junction contained 6 bases not matched to a gene. CDR3 size: 13 residues. CDR1 and CDR2 from the germline V gene are KGHDR and SFDVKD. Here the CDR3 DNA reads TGTGCCGCGTCCGGGACAGGGGCAGATACGCAGTATTTT. As protein: CAASGTGADTQYF.

This clonotype appeared many times. V gene TRBV11-3 combines with J gene TRBJ2-5; D gene uncertain. This CDR3 has 16 residues. In germline, CDR1 is SGHNT, CDR2 YENEEA. V gave up 1 base and J gave up 0 bases, with 12 bases separating them. The DNA of the CDR3 is TGTGCCAGCAGCTTAGGGGCAGAGACGAACCAAGAGACCCAGTACTTC. It is translated as CASSLGAETNQETQYF.

This clonotype has at least ten counts. V usage is TRBV3-1 and J usage is TRBJ2-7, with D perhaps assigned TRBD1 or TRBD2 (5 bases each). The CDR3 length is 16 residues. Germline V gene data show CDR1 as LGHDT and CDR2 as YNNKEL (reference sequence). V gave up 0 bases and J gave up 3 bases, with 15 bases separating them. CDR3 bases: TGTGCCAGCAGCCAAGAAATCGCAGGGAGAAACTACGAGCAGTACTTC. This encodes CASSQEIAGRNYEQYF.

This clonotype turned up a few times. This chain connects TRBV6-2 or TRBV6-3 to TRBJ2-1; TRBD2 is a possible D gene (5 bases). The CDR3 extends over 14 amino acids. Germline loops: CDR1 MNHEY, CDR2 SVGEGT. V lost 6 bases and J 0 bases, leaving 9 bases between the germline ends. CDR3 residues: CASRNRDSYNEQFF. CDR3 DNA: TGTGCCAGCAGAAACCGGGACTCCTACAATGAGCAGTTCTTC.

V usage is TRBV29-1 and J usage is TRBJ2-2, with D perhaps TRBD1 (6 bases). V was clipped by 2 bases and J by 5 bases, with 18 bases between them. There are 16 residues in the CDR3. In germline, CDR1 is SQVTM, CDR2 ANQGSEA. CDR3 loop: CSVESAQGTWTGELFF. The DNA for the CDR3 is TGCAGCGTTGAATCGGCTCAGGGGACGTGGACCGGGGAGCTGTTTTTT.

This clonotype has more than one count but fewer than ten. This sequence joins TRBV12-3 or TRBV12-4 and TRBJ2-5; weak D call: TRBD2 (6 bases). The CDR3 is 13 amino acids. The germline V and J ends were trimmed by 2 bases and 13 bases, with 17 bases remaining between them. CDR3 DNA: TGTGCCAGCAGTTTACGGGACTCTTCTCAACCGTACTTC. Protein sequence: CASSLRDSSQPYF.

The rearrangement joins TRBV29-1 to TRBJ1-1, with D hard to call. This CDR3 is built from 14 residues. The germline V and J ends were trimmed by 5 bases and 0 bases, with 13 bases remaining between them. Germline V CDR1 and CDR2: SQVTM, ANQGSEA. CDR3 protein: CSVSPRVLNTEAFF. DNA for the CDR3: TGCAGCGTTTCCCCCCGGGTCTTGAACACTGAAGCTTTCTTT.

For this clonotype: This clone may be a read error of a much larger clone one base away. The chain recombines TRBV11-2 with TRBJ1-2; D might be TRBD1 (5 bases). The CDR3 extends over 12 amino acids. The V gene lost 5 bases and the J gene lost 12 bases, with 16 bases spanning the gap. Looked up from germline, CDR1 is SGHAT and CDR2 is FQNNGV. CDR3 residues: CASSGPQGGHTF. Written as DNA, the CDR3 is TGTGCCAGCAGCGGACCCCAGGGAGGCCACACCTTC. Supplemented by reference TRBV11-2 and TRBJ1-2, the full variable domain reads EAGVAQSPRYKIIEKRQSVAFWCNPISGHATLYWYQQILGQGPKLLIQFQNNGVVDDSQLPKDRFSAERLKGVDSTLKIQPAKLEDSAVYLCASSGPQGGHTFGSGTRLTVV.

The rearrangement joins TRBV19 to TRBJ1-2; D is ambiguous. The V end was cut by 1 base, the J end by 6 bases, with 12 bases between. Germline CDR1 and CDR2: LNHDA and SQIVND (reference sequence). The CDR3 runs 14 residues. CDR3: CASSIGVQGDGYTF. In DNA, the CDR3 is TGTGCCAGTAGTATAGGGGTCCAAGGTGATGGCTACACCTTC.

J is TRBJ2-7 and V is TRBV6-1; D is unresolved. This CDR3 region has 15 residues. V lost 6 bases and J 3 bases, leaving 18 bases between the germline ends. Germline CDR1 MNHNS, CDR2 SASEGT. CDR3 sequence reads: CASRLHSSAYYEQYF. The CDR3 DNA sequence: TGTGCCAGCAGACTCCACAGCAGCGCCTACTACGAGCAGTACTTC.

This clonotype was picked up many times. V is TRBV6-1 and J is TRBJ2-1, with D possibly matching TRBD2 (6 bases). From germline, CDR1 is MNHNS and CDR2 SASEGT. V lost 5 bases and J 1 base, leaving 21 bases between the germline ends. The CDR3 covers 18 residues. CDR3 sequence reads: CASSPPGSGVTSYNEQFF. In nucleotides, the CDR3 is TGTGCCAGCAGTCCCCCGGGTAGCGGCGTTACATCCTACAATGAGCAGTTCTTC.

This clonotype was counted many times. The rearrangement joins TRBV3-1 to TRBJ1-1, with D unclear. The CDR3 consists of 13 residues. CDR1 is LGHDT and CDR2 is YNNKEL in the germline V gene (reference sequence). The V gene lost 4 bases and the J gene lost 3 bases, with 9 bases spanning the gap. CDR3 in amino acids: CASSLFTDTEAFF. The CDR3 nucleotides are TGTGCCAGCAGCCTCTTCACGGACACTGAAGCTTTCTTT.